These 24 T cell receptor beta chains originate from one sample sequenced in a study of regulatory T cells in long-lasting Graves disease (dated by TCRdb to about 2021). In the paper's terms, the time point label means: persistent/refractory GD, antithyroid drugs over 5 years with positive TRAb. For both TCR sequencing and RNA sequencing, RNA was extracted from PBMCs using TRIzol. Libraries were made using multiplex PCR. The instrument given in TCRdb is Illumina HiSeq 4000. To build TCR beta libraries, CDR3 regions were amplified by Arm-PCR using iRepertoire HTBI primers. The raw public data were reprocessed by TCRdb itself: fastp quality trimming at Q25, MiXCR clonotype calling, in-frame beta chains only. Identical CDR3 protein sequences are pooled into one entry, listed with their most common genes and DNA. Present in this sample are hundreds of thousands of distinct CDR3 sequences, about a fifth of which were seen just once. In total, the top ten clones hold about 6.6% of the sample.

The material sequenced was peripheral blood mononuclear cells (PBMCs), taken when the disease was refractory, from a patient treated with antithyroid drugs. The source is a female donor with Graves disease.

On this clonotype: This may stem from a read error, because a much larger clone lies one nucleotide away. The V and J genes are TRBV20-1 and TRBJ1-1; D is uncertain. With 3 bases removed from V and 2 bases from J, the gap between germline ends came to 10 bases. The CDR3 has 13 residues. The germline V gene encodes CDR1 DFQATT and CDR2 SNEGSKA (reference sequence). CDR3 loop: CSASPQINTEAFF. In nucleotides, the CDR3 is TGCAGTGCTAGTCCACAGATCAACACTGAAGCTTTCTTT.

This clonotype occurred a few times. The V and J genes are TRBV28 and TRBJ2-7; 8 bases fit TRBD2. The V segment lost 6 bases and the J segment 4 bases; nucleotides outside the gene matches: 11. Germline CDR1 MDHEN, CDR2 SYDVKM. The CDR3 is made up of 15 amino acids. This CDR3 is CASRPPRREVYEQYF. The CDR3 DNA reads TGTGCCAGCAGACCACCTCGGCGGGAGGTGTACGAGCAGTACTTC.

The table lists this clonotype with many counts. The V and J genes are TRBV28 and TRBJ2-7; D might be TRBD1 (6 bases). This CDR3 region has 14 residues. The V gene lost 2 bases and the J gene lost 7 bases, with 15 bases spanning the gap. In germline, CDR1 is MDHEN, CDR2 SYDVKM. This chain's CDR3 is CASSLMGAGNEQYF. The DNA of the CDR3 is TGTGCCAGCAGTTTAATGGGGGCTGGGAATGAGCAGTACTTC.

This clonotype occurred a few times. This chain links TRBV15 with TRBJ2-7; D not certain. V dropped 4 bases and J dropped 0 bases, with 10 bases sitting between them. CDR3 length: 14 amino acids. From germline, CDR1 is LNHNV and CDR2 YYDKDF (reference sequence). The CDR3 loop is CATSIRFSSYEQYF. In DNA form, the CDR3 reads TGTGCCACCAGCATCAGGTTCTCCTCCTACGAGCAGTACTTC.

J is TRBJ2-2 and V is TRBV6-2 or TRBV6-3, with 11 bases identical to TRBD2. Germline lookup yields CDR1 MNHEY and CDR2 SVGEGT. CDR3 size: 18 residues. Germline trimming cut 2 bases from V and 1 base from J; bases unmatched to any gene: 6. The CDR3 sequence is CASSYPGLADKNTGELFF. The CDR3, as DNA: TGTGCCAGCAGTTACCCGGGACTAGCGGATAAGAACACCGGGGAGCTGTTTTTT.

This clonotype was observed at least ten times. A junction end diverges from the germline sequence, so it may reflect a read error. J is TRBJ1-2 and V is TRBV20-1; no clear D. The CDR3 length is 10 residues. Germline values: CDR1 DFQATT, CDR2 SNEGSKA (reference sequence). The CDR3 DNA reads TGCAGTGCGTACACTGGGATAGCGGACTTC. It yields the protein CSAYTGIADF.

This clonotype was seen only a few times. The rearrangement joins TRBV15 to TRBJ1-6; 8 bases fit TRBD1. Germline CDR1 LNHNV, CDR2 YYDKDF (reference sequence). Trimming at V came to 3 bases and at J to 3 bases, leaving 4 bases not matched to a gene. This CDR3 spans 16 amino acids. The CDR3 region is CATSRDRAGYNSPLHF. For the CDR3, the DNA is TGTGCCACCAGCAGGGACAGGGCAGGCTATAATTCACCCCTCCACTTT.

The CDR3 spells CSAVGQRKSEQYF. The CDR3 DNA follows: TGCAGTGCTGTGGGACAAAGAAAAAGCGAGCAGTACTTC. The chain recombines TRBV20-1 with TRBJ2-7; possibly TRBD1 for D (6 bases). The CDR3 has 13 residues. V lost 5 bases, J lost 6 bases, and 17 bases lay in between. In germline, CDR1 is DFQATT, CDR2 SNEGSKA (reference sequence).

This clonotype was counted between two and nine times. The J gene is TRBJ2-3, the V gene TRBV13; no firm D call. Germline CDR1 reads PRHDT; CDR2 reads FYEKMQ (reference sequence). Between the trimmed V and J ends, which lost 3 bases and 1 base, there was a span of 8 bases. This CDR3 is built from 14 residues. This CDR3 is CASSFAEGTDTQYF. DNA of the CDR3: TGTGCCAGCAGCTTCGCGGAAGGCACAGATACGCAGTATTTT.

There are many counts of this clonotype. CDR3 amino acids: CSAPAHDSRTGELFF. The CDR3 DNA follows: TGCAGTGCCCCCGCCCACGACTCGCGCACCGGGGAGCTGTTTTTT. V usage is TRBV20-1 and J usage is TRBJ2-2; D is unresolved. The CDR3 consists of 15 residues. The V gene lost 6 bases and the J gene lost 4 bases, with 18 bases spanning the gap. Germline CDR1 and CDR2: DFQATT and SNEGSKA (reference sequence).

This clonotype was picked up many times. The chain joins TRBV27 to TRBJ1-5; tentative D call: TRBD1 (5 bases). V was shortened by 4 bases and J by 6 bases, with 10 bases between the two germline ends. Per the germline V gene, CDR1 is MNHEY and CDR2 is SMNVEV (reference sequence). The CDR3 totals 13 residues. DNA of the CDR3: TGTGCCAGCAGTTCCCTGGGACCTCAGCCCCAGCATTTT. Protein: CASSSLGPQPQHF.

The chain employs TRBV7-9 and TRBJ2-5, with D perhaps matching TRBD1 (5 bases). CDR1 is SEHNR and CDR2 is FQNEAQ in the germline V gene (reference sequence). With 5 bases removed from V and 10 bases from J, the gap between germline ends came to 14 bases. This CDR3 comprises 12 residues. DNA for the CDR3: TGTGCCAGCAGCACCGACAGTTTCCGCCAGTACTTC. This encodes CASSTDSFRQYF.

This clonotype was observed at least ten times. The genes are TRBV6-2 or TRBV6-3 and TRBJ2-5, with D perhaps given as TRBD1 or TRBD2 (5 bases each). The V gene's germline CDR1 is MNHEY and CDR2 SVGEGT. V lost 6 bases to trimming and J lost 4 bases, with 15 bases between them. The CDR3 contains 14 residues. DNA for the CDR3: TGTGCCAGCAGGGAGACGCTGAGGGGAGAGACCCAGTACTTC. Translating it yields CASRETLRGETQYF.

This clonotype was seen many times. The rearrangement uses TRBV7-2 and TRBJ1-1, with D possibly being TRBD1 (5 bases). Trimming took off 1 base at V and 5 bases at J, with 11 bases between the two ends. This CDR3 comprises 14 residues. Germline V gene sequence: CDR1 SGHTA, CDR2 FQGNSA. In DNA form, the CDR3 reads TGTGCCAGCAGCTTAGGGGCAGGGAGGACTGAAGCTTTCTTT. Translating it yields CASSLGAGRTEAFF.

This clonotype was observed many times. This rearrangement joins TRBV2 to TRBJ1-5, with 7 bases identical to TRBD1. Germline-derived CDR1 and CDR2 are SNHLY and FYNNEI. J was trimmed by 6 bases and V by 4 bases; bases with no gene match: 6. The CDR3 spans 14 residues. DNA for the CDR3: TGTGCCAGCAGTGTAGGGGGCGGGGTTCAGCCCCAGCATTTT. This gives the protein CASSVGGGVQPQHF.

This clonotype was counted at least ten times. The genes are TRBV11-2 and TRBJ1-2; D call uncertain. Germline CDR1 and CDR2: SGHAT and FQNNGV. There are 14 residues in the CDR3. Trimming stripped 5 bases from V and 6 bases from J, with 16 bases between. The CDR3, as DNA: TGTGCCAGCAGCGGACGGCGGTTTGGGCATGGCTACACCTTC. Its translation is CASSGRRFGHGYTF.

The rearrangement uses TRBV5-1 and TRBJ1-2, with TRBD1 identical over 7 bases. In germline, CDR1 is SGHRS, CDR2 YFSETQ. The V segment lost 4 bases and the J segment 0 bases; nucleotides outside the gene matches: 9. The CDR3 is made up of 16 amino acids. Written as DNA, the CDR3 is TGCGCCAGCAGCCCCGCCTACAGGGGACCTAACTATGGCTACACCTTC. Protein sequence: CASSPAYRGPNYGYTF. Based on the CDR3 plus reference TRBV5-1 and TRBJ1-2, the full variable domain is KAGVTQTPRYLIKTRGQQVTLSCSPISGHRSVSWYQQTPGQGLQFLFEYFSETQRNKGNFPGRFSGRQFSNSRSEMNVSTLELGDSALYLCASSPAYRGPNYGYTFGSGTRLTVV.

This clonotype was counted between two and nine times. The rearrangement links TRBV29-1 to TRBJ2-5, with D maybe TRBD2 (6 bases). Trimming left V 1 base short and J 5 bases short, with 14 bases between. This CDR3 is built from 14 residues. The germline gives CDR1 SQVTM, CDR2 ANQGSEA. CDR3 amino acids: CSVEARGSGETQYF. The CDR3 DNA reads as TGCAGCGTTGAAGCCCGGGGGAGCGGTGAGACCCAGTACTTC.

V is TRBV5-5 and J is TRBJ1-6; D gene ambiguous. CDR3 length: 13 residues. V lost 0 bases, J lost 6 bases, and 4 bases lay in between. Germline V gene lookup returns CDR1 SGHKS and CDR2 YYEKEE (reference sequence). CDR3 sequence reads: CASSLELNSPLHF. CDR3 DNA: TGTGCCAGCAGCTTGGAGCTTAATTCACCCCTCCACTTT.

The sample holds a few counts of this clonotype. V usage is TRBV10-3 and J usage is TRBJ2-5; D is unclear. From germline, CDR1 is ENHRY and CDR2 SYGVKD. V lost 4 bases, J lost 2 bases, and 8 bases lay in between. CDR3 length: 13 residues. CDR3 protein: CAISGSGQETQYF. For the CDR3, the DNA is TGTGCCATCAGTGGGTCCGGGCAAGAGACCCAGTACTTC.

This clonotype was seen ten or more times. The chain links TRBV7-9 to TRBJ2-5; 12 bases agree with TRBD2. V trimming: 9 bases; J trimming: 3 bases; junction bases outside the gene matches: 2. CDR3 length: 13 residues. CDR1 SEHNR and CDR2 FQNEAQ come from the germline V gene (reference sequence). CDR3 bases: TGTGCCAGTAGACTAGCGGGAGAAGAGACCCAGTACTTC. Protein: CASRLAGEETQYF.

The V gene is TRBV28, the J gene TRBJ2-1; D is tentatively TRBD1 or TRBD2 (5 bases each). The germline V gene has CDR1 MDHEN and CDR2 SYDVKM. The CDR3 sequence is 16 residues long. Deletions cut 4 bases from V and 7 bases from J, with 20 bases between. CDR3 sequence reads: CASSSTRAPRGNEQFF. Written as DNA, the CDR3 is TGTGCCAGCAGTTCAACTAGGGCCCCTAGGGGTAATGAGCAGTTCTTC. The whole variable domain, remainder taken from reference TRBV28 and TRBJ2-1, is DVKVTQSSRYLVKRTGEKVFLECVQDMDHENMFWYRQDPGLGLRLIYFSYDVKMKEKGDIPEGYSVSREKKERFSLILESASTNQTSMYLCASSSTRAPRGNEQFFGPGTRLTVL.

This sequence joins TRBV7-9 and TRBJ2-7, with D hard to call. This CDR3 region has 12 residues. Trimming removed 6 bases at V and 5 bases at J, with 11 bases between. The V gene's germline CDR1 is SEHNR and CDR2 FQNEAQ (reference sequence). The CDR3 is CASSVILDEQYF. CDR3 bases: TGTGCCAGCAGTGTAATACTGGACGAGCAGTACTTC.

This chain links TRBV5-1 with TRBJ2-7, with D possibly being TRBD1 or TRBD2 (5 bases each). This CDR3 has 13 amino acids. V was cut by 1 base and J by 5 bases, with 10 bases left in between. The germline gives CDR1 SGHRS, CDR2 YFSETQ. The CDR3 sequence: CASSLLGVDEQYF. The CDR3 nucleotides read TGCGCCAGCAGCTTGTTGGGGGTCGACGAGCAGTACTTC.